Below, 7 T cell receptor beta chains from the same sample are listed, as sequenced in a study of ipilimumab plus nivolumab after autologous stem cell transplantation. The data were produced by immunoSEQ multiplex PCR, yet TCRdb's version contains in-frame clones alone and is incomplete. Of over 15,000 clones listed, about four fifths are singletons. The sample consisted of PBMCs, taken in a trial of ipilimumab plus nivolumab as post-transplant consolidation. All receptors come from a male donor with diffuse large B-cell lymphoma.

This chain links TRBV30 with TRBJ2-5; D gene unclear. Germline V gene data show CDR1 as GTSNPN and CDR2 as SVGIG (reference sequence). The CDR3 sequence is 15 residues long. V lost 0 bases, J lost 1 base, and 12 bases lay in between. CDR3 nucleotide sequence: TGTGCCTGGAGTGTACCGTCGGAAATCCAAGAGACCCAGTACTTC. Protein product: CAWSVPSEIQETQYF.

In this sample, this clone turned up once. The CDR3 DNA reads TGTGCCAGCAGCCATGACGGACGCTCCTACGAGCAGTACTTC. Amino acids: CASSHDGRSYEQYF. The V gene is TRBV4-2, the J gene TRBJ2-7, with D uncertain. CDR1 is LGHNA and CDR2 is YNFKEQ in the germline V gene. This CDR3 comprises 14 residues. The V end was cut by 3 bases, the J end by 0 bases, with 9 bases between.

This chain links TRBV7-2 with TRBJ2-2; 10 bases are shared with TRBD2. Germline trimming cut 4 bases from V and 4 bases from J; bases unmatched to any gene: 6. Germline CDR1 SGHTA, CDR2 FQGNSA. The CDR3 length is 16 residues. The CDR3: CASSSSLAGVTGELFF. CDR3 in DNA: TGTGCCAGCAGCTCCAGCCTAGCGGGGGTCACCGGGGAGCTGTTTTTT.

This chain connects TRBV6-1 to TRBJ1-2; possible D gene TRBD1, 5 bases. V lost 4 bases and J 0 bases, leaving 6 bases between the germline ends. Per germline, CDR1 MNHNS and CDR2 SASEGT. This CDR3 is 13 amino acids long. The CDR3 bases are TGTGCCAGCAGTGTGGACACTAACTATGGCTACACCTTC. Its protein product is CASSVDTNYGYTF.

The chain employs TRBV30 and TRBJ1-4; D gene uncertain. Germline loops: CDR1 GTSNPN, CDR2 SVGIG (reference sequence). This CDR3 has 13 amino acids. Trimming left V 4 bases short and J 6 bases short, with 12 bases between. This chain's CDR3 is CAWTTRYDEKLFF. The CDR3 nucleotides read TGTGCCTGGACCACCAGATACGATGAAAAACTGTTTTTT. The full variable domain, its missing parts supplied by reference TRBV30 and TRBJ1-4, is SQTIHQWPATLVQPVGSPLSLECTVEGTSNPNLYWYRQAAGRGLQLLFYSVGIGQISSEVPQNLSASRPQDRQFILSSKKLLLSDSGFYLCAWTTRYDEKLFFGSGTQLSVL.

CDR3 residues: CATSRGQQGSSYEQYF. The DNA of the CDR3 is TGTGCCACCAGCAGGGGGCAACAGGGGAGCTCCTACGAGCAGTACTTC. The genes are TRBV15 and TRBJ2-5; 7 bases agree with TRBD1. Judging by the DNA end, TRBJ2-7 fits better; the J call may be wrong. From germline, CDR1 is LNHNV and CDR2 YYDKDF (reference sequence). The CDR3 loop spans 16 amino acids.

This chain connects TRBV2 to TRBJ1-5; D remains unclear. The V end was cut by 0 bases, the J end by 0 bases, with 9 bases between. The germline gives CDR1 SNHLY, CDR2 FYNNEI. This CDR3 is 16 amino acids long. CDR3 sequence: CASSEAAGYSNQPQHF. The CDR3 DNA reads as TGTGCCAGCAGTGAAGCGGCGGGTTATAGCAATCAGCCCCAGCATTTT.